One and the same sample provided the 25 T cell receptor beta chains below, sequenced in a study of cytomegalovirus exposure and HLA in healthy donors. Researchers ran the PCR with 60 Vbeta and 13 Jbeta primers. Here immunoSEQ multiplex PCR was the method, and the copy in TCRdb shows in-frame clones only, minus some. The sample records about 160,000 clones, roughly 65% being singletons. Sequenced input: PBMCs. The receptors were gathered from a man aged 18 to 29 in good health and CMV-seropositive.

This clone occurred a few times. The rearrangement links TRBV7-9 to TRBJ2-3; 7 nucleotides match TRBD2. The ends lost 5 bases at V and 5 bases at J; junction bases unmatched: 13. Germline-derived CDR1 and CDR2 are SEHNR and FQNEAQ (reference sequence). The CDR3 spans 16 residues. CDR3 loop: CASSGASGKPGDTQYF. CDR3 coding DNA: TGTGCCAGCAGCGGGGCCAGCGGGAAACCTGGAGATACGCAGTATTTT.

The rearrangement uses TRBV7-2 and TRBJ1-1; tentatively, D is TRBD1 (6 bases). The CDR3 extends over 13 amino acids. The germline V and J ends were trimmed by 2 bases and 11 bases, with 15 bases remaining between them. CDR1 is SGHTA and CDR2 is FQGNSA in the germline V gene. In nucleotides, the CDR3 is TGTGCCAGCAGCTTAAGCGCGGGCCAGGGGGCTTTCTTT. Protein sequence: CASSLSAGQGAFF.

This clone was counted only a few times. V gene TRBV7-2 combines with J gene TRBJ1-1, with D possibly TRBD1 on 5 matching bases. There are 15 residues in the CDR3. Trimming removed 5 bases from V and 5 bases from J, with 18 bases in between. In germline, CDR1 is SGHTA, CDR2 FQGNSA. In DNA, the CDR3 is TGTGCCAGCAGCCCCTGGGTTGGGGGGGGGACTGAAGCTTTCTTT. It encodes CASSPWVGGGTEAFF.

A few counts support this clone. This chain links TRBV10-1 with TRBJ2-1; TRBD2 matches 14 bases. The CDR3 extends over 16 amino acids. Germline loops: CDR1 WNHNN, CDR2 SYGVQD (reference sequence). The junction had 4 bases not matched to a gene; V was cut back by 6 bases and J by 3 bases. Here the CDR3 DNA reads TGCGCCAGCAGCCCGGGACTAGCGGGGGACTACAATGAGCAGTTCTTC. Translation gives CASSPGLAGDYNEQFF.

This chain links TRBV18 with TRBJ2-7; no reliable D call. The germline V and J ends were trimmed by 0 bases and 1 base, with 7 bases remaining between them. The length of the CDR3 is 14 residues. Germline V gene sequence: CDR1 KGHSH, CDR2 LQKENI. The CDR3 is CASSPPSRSYEQYV. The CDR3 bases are TGTGCCAGCTCACCACCGTCGCGGTCCTACGAGCAGTACGTC.

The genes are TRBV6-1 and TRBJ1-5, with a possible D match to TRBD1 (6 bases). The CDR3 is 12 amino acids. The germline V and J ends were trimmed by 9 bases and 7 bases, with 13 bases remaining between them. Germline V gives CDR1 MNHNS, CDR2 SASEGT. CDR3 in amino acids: CASQTGRQPQHF. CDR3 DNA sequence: TGTGCCAGTCAAACAGGGCGCCAGCCCCAGCATTTT.

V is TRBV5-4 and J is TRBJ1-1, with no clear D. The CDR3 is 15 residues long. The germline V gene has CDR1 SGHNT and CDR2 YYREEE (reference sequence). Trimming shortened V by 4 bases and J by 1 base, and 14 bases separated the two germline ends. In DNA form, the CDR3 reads TGTGCCAGCAGCCTTGGGAGGTACGCGAACACTGAAGCTTTCTTT. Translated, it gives CASSLGRYANTEAFF.

As DNA, the CDR3 is TGTGCCTTCGACCCGACAGGGGGCGCGGAGACCCAGTACTTC. Amino acids: CAFDPTGGAETQYF. The chain joins TRBV30 to TRBJ2-5; 10 nucleotides line up with TRBD1. V was pared by 7 bases and J by 5 bases, with 10 bases of the junction left unmatched. The CDR3 is made up of 14 amino acids. Germline V gives CDR1 GTSNPN, CDR2 SVGIG (reference sequence).

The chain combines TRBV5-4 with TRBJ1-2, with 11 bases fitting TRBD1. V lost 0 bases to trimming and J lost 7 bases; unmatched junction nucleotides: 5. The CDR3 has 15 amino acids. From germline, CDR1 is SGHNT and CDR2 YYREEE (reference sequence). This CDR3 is CASSLAGQGAVGYTF. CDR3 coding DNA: TGTGCCAGCAGCTTGGCCGGACAGGGGGCTGTTGGCTACACCTTC.

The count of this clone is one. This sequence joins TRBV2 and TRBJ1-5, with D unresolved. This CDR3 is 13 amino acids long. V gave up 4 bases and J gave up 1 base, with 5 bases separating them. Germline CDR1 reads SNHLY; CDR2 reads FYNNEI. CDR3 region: CASSVESNQPQHF. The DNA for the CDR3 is TGTGCCAGCAGTGTGGAGAGCAATCAGCCCCAGCATTTT.

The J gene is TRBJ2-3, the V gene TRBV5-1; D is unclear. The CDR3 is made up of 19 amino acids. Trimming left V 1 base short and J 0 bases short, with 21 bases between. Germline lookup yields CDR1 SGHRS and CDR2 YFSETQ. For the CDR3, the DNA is TGCGCCAGCAGCTTGTACCGCAGGAAGACACCAACTAGCACAGATACGCAGTATTTT. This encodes CASSLYRRKTPTSTDTQYF. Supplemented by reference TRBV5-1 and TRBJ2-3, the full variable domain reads KAGVTQTPRYLIKTRGQQVTLSCSPISGHRSVSWYQQTPGQGLQFLFEYFSETQRNKGNFPGRFSGRQFSNSRSEMNVSTLELGDSALYLCASSLYRRKTPTSTDTQYFGPGTRLTVL.

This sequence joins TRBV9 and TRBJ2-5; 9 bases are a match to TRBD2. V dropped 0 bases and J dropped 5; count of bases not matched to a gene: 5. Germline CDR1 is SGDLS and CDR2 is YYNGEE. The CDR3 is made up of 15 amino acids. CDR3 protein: CASSVGLAGMETQYF. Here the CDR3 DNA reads TGTGCCAGCAGCGTAGGGCTAGCGGGGATGGAGACCCAGTACTTC.

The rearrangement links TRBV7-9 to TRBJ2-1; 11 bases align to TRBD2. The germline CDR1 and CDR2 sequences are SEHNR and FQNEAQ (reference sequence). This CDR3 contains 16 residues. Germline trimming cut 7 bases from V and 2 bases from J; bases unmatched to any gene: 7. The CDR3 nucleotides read TGTGCCAGCACCATTCTTAGCGGGGGGGCCTACAATGAGCAGTTCTTC. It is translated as CASTILSGGAYNEQFF.

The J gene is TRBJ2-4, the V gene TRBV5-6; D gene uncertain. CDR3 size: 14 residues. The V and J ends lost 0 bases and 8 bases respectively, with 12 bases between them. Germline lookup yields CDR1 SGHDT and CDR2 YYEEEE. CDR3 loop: CASSLVSVADIQYF. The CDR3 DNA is TGTGCCAGCAGCTTGGTCAGTGTCGCGGACATTCAGTACTTC.

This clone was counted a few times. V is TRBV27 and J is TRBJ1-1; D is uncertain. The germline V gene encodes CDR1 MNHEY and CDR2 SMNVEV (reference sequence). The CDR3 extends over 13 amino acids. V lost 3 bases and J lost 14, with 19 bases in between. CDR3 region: CASSFREGPPPFF. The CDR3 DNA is TGTGCCAGCAGTTTCCGGGAAGGCCCCCCTCCCTTCTTT.

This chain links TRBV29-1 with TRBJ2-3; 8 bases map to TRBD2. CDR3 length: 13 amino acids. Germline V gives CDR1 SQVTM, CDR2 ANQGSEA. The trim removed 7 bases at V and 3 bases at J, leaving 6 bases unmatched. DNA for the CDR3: TGCAGCGCCAAGCCGGGGGGGACAGATACGCAGTATTTT. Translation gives CSAKPGGTDTQYF.

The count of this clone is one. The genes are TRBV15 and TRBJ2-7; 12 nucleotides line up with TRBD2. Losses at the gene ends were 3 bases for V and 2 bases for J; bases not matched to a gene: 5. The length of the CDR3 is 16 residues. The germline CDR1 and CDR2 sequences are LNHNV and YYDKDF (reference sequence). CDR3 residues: CATSRGRLAGAYEQYV. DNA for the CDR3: TGTGCCACCAGCAGGGGCCGACTAGCGGGAGCCTACGAGCAGTACGTC.

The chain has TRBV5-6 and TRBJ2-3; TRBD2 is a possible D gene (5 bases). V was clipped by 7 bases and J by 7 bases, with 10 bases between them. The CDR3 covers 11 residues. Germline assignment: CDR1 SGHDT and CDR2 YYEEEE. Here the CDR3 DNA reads TGTGCCAGCGAGGGAGTAAATACGCAGTATTTT. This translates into CASEGVNTQYF.

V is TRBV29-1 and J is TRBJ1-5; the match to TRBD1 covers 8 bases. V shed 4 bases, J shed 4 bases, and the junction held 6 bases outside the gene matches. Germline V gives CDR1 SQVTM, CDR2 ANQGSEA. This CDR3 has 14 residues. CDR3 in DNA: TGCAGCGTTGCCGGGGACAGGACGAATCAGCCCCAGCATTTT. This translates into CSVAGDRTNQPQHF.

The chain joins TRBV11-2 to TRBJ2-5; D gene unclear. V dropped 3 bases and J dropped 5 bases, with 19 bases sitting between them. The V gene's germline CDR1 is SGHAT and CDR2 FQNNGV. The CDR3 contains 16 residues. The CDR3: CASSFRWAETSETQYF. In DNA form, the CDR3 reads TGTGCCAGCAGCTTTCGTTGGGCCGAGACGTCGGAGACCCAGTACTTC. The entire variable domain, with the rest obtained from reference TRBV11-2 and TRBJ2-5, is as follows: EAGVAQSPRYKIIEKRQSVAFWCNPISGHATLYWYQQILGQGPKLLIQFQNNGVVDDSQLPKDRFSAERLKGVDSTLKIQPAKLEDSAVYLCASSFRWAETSETQYFGPGTRLLVL.

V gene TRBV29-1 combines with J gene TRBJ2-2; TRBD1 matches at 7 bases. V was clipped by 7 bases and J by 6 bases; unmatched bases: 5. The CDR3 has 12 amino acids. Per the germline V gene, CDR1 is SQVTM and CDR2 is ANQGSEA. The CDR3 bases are TGCAGCGCACCCGACAGGGCCGGGGAGCTGTTTTTT. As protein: CSAPDRAGELFF.

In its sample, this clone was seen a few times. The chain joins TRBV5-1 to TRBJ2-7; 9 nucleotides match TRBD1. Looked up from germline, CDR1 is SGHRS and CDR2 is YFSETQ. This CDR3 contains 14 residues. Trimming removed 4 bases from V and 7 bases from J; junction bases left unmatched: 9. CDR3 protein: CASSVGTGLQEQYV. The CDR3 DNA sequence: TGCGCCAGCAGCGTCGGGACAGGGCTTCAAGAGCAGTACGTC.

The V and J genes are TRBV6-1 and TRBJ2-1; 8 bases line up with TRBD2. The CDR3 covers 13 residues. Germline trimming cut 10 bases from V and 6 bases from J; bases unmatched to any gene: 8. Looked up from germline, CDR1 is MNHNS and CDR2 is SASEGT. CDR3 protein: CATPGLVGNEQFF. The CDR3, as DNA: TGTGCCACGCCGGGACTAGTTGGCAATGAGCAGTTCTTC.

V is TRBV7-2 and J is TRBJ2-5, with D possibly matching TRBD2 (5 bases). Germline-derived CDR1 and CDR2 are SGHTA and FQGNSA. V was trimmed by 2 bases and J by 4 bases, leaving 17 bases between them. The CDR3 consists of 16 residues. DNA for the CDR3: TGTGCCAGCAGCTTAAAAGGAAACTTACTAGGAGAGACCCAGTACTTC. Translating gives CASSLKGNLLGETQYF.

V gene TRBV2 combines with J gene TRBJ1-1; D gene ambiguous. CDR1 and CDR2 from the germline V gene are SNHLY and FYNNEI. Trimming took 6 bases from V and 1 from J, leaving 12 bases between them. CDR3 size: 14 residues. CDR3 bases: TGTGCCAGCAGCAAAACGCCCGGGAACACTGAAGCTTTCTTT. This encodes CASSKTPGNTEAFF.